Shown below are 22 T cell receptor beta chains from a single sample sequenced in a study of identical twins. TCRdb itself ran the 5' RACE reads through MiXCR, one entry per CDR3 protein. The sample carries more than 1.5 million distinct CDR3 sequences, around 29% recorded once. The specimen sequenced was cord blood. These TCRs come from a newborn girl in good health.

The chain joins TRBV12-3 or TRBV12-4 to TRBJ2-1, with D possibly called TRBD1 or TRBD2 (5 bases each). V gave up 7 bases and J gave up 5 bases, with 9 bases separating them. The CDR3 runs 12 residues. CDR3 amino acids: CASKRGHNEQFF. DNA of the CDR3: TGTGCCAGCAAGAGGGGACACAATGAGCAGTTCTTC.

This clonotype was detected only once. The CDR3 sequence is CSARDNGPIGRGDNQPQHF. CDR3 coding DNA: TGCAGTGCTAGAGATAACGGGCCCATCGGACGGGGTGACAATCAGCCCCAGCATTTT. The chain recombines TRBV20-1 with TRBJ1-5; D uncertain. The CDR3 runs to 19 residues. The V and J ends lost 0 bases and 3 bases respectively, with 24 bases between them. Germline V gene lookup returns CDR1 DFQATT and CDR2 SNEGSKA (reference sequence).

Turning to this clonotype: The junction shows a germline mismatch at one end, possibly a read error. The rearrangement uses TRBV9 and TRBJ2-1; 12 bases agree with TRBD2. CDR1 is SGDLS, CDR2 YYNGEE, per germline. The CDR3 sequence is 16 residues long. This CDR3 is CASSFQTSGGYNEQVF. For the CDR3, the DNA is TGTGCCAGCAGCTTCCAGACTAGCGGGGGATACAATGAGCAGGTCTTC.

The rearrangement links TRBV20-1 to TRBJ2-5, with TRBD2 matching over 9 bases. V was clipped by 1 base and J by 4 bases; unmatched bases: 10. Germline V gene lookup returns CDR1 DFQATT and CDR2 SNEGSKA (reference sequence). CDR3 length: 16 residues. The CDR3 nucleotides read TGCAGTGCTAGAGTATTTGGGCGGGGGGGCCTAGAGACCCAGTACTTC. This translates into CSARVFGRGGLETQYF.

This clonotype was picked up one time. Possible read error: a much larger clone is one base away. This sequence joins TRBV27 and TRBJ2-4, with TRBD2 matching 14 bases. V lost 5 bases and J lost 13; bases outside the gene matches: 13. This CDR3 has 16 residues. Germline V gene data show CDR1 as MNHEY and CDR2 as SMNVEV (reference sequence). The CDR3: CASSPGTSGGYNEQYF. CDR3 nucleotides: TGTGCCAGCAGTCCCGGGACTAGCGGGGGATACAATGAGCAGTACTTC.

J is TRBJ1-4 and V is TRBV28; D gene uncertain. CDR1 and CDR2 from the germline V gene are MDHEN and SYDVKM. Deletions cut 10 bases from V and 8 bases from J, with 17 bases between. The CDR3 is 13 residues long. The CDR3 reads CATTLGPSEKLFF. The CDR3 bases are TGTGCCACCACTTTAGGCCCTTCGGAAAAACTGTTTTTT.

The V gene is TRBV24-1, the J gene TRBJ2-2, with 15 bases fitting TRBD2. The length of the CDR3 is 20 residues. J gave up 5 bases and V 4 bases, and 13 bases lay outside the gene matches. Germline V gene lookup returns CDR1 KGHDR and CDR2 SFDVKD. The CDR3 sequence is CATSETGLAGGPGLTGELFF. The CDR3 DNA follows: TGTGCCACCAGTGAGACCGGACTAGCGGGGGGGCCTGGCTTAACCGGGGAGCTGTTTTTT.

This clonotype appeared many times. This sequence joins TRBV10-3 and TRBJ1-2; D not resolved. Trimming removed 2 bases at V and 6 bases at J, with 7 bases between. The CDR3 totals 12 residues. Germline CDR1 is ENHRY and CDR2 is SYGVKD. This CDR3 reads CAISERLDGYTF. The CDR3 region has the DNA TGTGCCATCAGTGAGAGATTGGATGGCTACACCTTC.

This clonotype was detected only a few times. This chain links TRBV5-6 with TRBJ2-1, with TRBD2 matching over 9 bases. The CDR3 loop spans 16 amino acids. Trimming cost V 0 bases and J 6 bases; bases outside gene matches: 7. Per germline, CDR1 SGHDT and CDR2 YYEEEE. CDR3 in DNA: TGTGCCAGCAGCTTGGATTGGCGGGGGGGCTTCAATGAGCAGTTCTTC. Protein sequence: CASSLDWRGGFNEQFF.

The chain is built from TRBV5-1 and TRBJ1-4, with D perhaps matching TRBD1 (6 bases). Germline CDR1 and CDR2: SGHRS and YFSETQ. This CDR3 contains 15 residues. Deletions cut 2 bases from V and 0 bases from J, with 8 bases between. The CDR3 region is CASSFGQTTNEKLFF. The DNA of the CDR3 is TGCGCCAGCAGCTTTGGACAGACAACTAATGAAAAACTGTTTTTT.

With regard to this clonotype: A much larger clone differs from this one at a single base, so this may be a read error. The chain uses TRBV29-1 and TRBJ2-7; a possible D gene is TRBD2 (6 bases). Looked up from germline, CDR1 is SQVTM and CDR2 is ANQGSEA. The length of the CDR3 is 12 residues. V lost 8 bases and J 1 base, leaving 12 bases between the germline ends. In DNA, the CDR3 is TGCAGCATTGCGGGACTTTCCTACGAGCAGTACTTC. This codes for CSIAGLSYEQYF.

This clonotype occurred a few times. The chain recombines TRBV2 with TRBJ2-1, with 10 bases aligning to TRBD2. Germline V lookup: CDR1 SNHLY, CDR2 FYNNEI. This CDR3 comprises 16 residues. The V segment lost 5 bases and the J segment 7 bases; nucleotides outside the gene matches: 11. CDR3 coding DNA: TGTGCCAGCAGTCTGACAGTAGCGGGAGGCCTGAATGAGCAGTTCTTC. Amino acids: CASSLTVAGGLNEQFF.

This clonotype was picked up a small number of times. In DNA form, the CDR3 reads TGTGCCAGCTCCCCCGGGACAACCTTAGTCACAGATACGCAGTATTTT. Protein: CASSPGTTLVTDTQYF. The chain joins TRBV18 to TRBJ2-3, with D maybe TRBD1 (6 bases). V shed 6 bases and J shed 2 bases, with 18 bases lying between them. This CDR3 is 16 amino acids long. CDR1 and CDR2 (germline): KGHSH, LQKENI.

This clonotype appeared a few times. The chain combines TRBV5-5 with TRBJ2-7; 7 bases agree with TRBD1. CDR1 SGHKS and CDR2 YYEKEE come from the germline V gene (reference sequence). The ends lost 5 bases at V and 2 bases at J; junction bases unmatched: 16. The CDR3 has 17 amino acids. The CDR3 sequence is CASRRFGWTGPTYEQYF. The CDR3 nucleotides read TGTGCCAGCAGGAGATTCGGCTGGACAGGTCCCACCTACGAGCAGTACTTC.

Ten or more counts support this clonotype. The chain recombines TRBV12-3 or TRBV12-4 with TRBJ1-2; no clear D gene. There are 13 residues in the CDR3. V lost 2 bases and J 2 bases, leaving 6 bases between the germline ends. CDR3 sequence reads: CASSLPANYGYTF. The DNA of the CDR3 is TGTGCCAGCAGTTTACCCGCAAACTATGGCTACACCTTC.

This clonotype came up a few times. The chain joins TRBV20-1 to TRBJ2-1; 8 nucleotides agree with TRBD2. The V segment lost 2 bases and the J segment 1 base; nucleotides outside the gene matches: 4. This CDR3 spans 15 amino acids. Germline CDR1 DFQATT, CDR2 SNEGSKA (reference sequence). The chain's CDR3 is CSARRAGVSYNEQFF. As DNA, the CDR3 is TGCAGTGCTAGAAGAGCGGGAGTGTCCTACAATGAGCAGTTCTTC.

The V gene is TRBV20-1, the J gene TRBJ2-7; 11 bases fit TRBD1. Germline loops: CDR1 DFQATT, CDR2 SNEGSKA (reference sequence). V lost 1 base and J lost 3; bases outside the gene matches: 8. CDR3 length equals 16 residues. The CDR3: CSARVGQGAVFYEQYF. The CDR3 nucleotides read TGCAGTGCTAGAGTCGGACAGGGGGCGGTCTTCTACGAGCAGTACTTC.

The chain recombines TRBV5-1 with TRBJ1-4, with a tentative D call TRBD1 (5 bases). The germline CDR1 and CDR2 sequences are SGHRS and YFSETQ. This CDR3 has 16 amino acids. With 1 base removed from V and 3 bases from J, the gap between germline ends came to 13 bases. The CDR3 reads CASSLREGTANEKLFF. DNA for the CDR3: TGCGCCAGCAGCTTGCGAGAGGGGACGGCTAATGAAAAACTGTTTTTT.

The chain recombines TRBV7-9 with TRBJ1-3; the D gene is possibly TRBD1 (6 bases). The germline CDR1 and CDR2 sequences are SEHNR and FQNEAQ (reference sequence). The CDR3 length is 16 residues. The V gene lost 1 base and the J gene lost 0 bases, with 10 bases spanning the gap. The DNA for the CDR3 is TGTGCCAGCAGCTTAGTTTACAGGGACTCTGGAAACACCATATATTTT. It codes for CASSLVYRDSGNTIYF.

CDR3 coding DNA: TGTGCCAGCAGCTTAGACGGGACAGGGGGCAATGAGCAGTTCTTC. Amino acids: CASSLDGTGGNEQFF. V is TRBV7-2 and J is TRBJ2-1; TRBD1 matches 11 bases. CDR1 SGHTA and CDR2 FQGNSA come from the germline V gene. The CDR3 contains 15 residues. The J segment lost 6 bases and the V segment lost 1 base, leaving 2 bases of the junction unmatched. Together with reference TRBV7-2 and TRBJ2-1, the CDR3 gives the full variable domain: GAGVSQSPSNKVTEKGKDVELRCDPISGHTALYWYRQSLGQGLEFLIYFQGNSAPDKSGLPSDRFSAERTGGSVSTLTIQRTQQEDSAVYLCASSLDGTGGNEQFFGPGTRLTVL.

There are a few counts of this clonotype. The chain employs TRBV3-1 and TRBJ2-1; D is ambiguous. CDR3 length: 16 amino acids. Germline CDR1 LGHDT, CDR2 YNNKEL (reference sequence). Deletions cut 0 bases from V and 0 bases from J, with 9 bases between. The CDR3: CASSQDLESSYNEQFF. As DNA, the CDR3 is TGTGCCAGCAGCCAAGATTTAGAGAGCTCCTACAATGAGCAGTTCTTC.

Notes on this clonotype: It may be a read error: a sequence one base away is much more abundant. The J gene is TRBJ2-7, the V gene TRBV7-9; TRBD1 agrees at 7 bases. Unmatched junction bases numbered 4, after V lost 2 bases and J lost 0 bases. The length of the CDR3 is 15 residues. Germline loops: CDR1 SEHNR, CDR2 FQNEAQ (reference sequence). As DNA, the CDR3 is TGTGCCAGCAGCTTATTGGGGGACAGCTCCTACGAGCAGTACTTC. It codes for CASSLLGDSSYEQYF.